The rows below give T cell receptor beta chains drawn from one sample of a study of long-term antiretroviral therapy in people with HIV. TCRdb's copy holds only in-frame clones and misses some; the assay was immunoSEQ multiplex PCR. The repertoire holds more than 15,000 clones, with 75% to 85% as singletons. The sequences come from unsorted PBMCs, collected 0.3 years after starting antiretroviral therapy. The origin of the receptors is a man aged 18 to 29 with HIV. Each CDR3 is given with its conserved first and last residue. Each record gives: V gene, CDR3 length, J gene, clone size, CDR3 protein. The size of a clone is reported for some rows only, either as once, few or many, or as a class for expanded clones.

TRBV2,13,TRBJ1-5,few,CASSENGNQPQHF
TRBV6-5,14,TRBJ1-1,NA,CASSPLLEGTEAFF
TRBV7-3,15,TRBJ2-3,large,CASSRLAKSTDTQYF
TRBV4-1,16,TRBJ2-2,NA,CASSQALAGDTGELFF
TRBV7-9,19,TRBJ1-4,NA,CASSLWWGQGTQLGEKLFF
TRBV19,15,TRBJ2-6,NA,CASSIPRSGANVLTF
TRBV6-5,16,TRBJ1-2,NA,CASSYSTELGLYGYTF
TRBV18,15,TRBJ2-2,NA,CASSPPGLLTGELFF
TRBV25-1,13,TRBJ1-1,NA,CASTGQGYTEAFF
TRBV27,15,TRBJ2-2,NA,CASSLLGTGPGELFF
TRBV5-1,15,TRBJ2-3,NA,CASSLASPSTDTQYF
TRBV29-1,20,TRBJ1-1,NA,CSARGVGAVTWNTRDTEAFF
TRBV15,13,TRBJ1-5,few,CATSNRADQPQHF
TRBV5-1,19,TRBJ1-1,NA,CASSSEAGGAVFWSTEAFF